This T cell receptor beta chain was obtained from a study of OX40 agonist ivuxolimab in advanced cancers. Generated by immunoSEQ multiplex PCR, the TCRdb table keeps only in-frame clones and is missing some. The sample has 80,000 to 95,000 clones, 70% to 90% seen once. This CDR3 is 13 amino acids long. The germline V and J ends were trimmed by 8 bases and 8 bases, with 13 bases remaining between them. Germline V gene lookup returns CDR1 MNHNS and CDR2 SASEGT. This clone was seen a handful of times. The chain uses TRBV6-1 and TRBJ1-6; the D is unclear. This specimen was CD4+ or CD8+ T cells sorted from blood, taken in a trial of the OX40 agonist ivuxolimab. This TCR was recovered from an adult with an advanced solid tumor such as melanoma, head and neck, liver or kidney cancer. This chain's CDR3 is CASLLGRDSPLHF. CDR3 DNA: TGTGCCAGCCTTCTGGGCCGCGATTCACCCCTCCACTTT.